The 28 T cell receptor beta chains below were found in one sample sequenced in a study of T cell changes during pregnancy in multiple sclerosis. Here immunoSEQ multiplex PCR was the method, and the copy in TCRdb shows in-frame clones only, minus some. The sample has under 85,000 clones, roughly nine tenths seen once; the top ten hold 1.5%. The sequences come from peripheral blood, collected in the third trimester of pregnancy. Receptors originate from a female donor with multiple sclerosis, enrolled in a pregnancy study.

The chain employs TRBV20-1 and TRBJ2-2; no reliable D call. V lost 3 bases to trimming and J lost 7 bases, with 6 bases between them. Germline V lookup: CDR1 DFQATT, CDR2 SNEGSKA (reference sequence). CDR3 length: 11 residues. The CDR3 nucleotides are TGCAGTGCTAGGAGTGGCGGGGAGCTGTTTTTT. Translating it yields CSARSGGELFF.

This clone was seen only once. The V gene is TRBV2, the J gene TRBJ2-5; 8 nucleotides line up with TRBD2. The CDR3 is 16 residues long. V was pared by 0 bases and J by 5 bases, with 8 bases of the junction left unmatched. CDR1 and CDR2 from the germline V gene are SNHLY and FYNNEI. The CDR3 nucleotides read TGTGCCAGCAGTGAAGCAGGAGCGGGGGCCGGGGAGACCCAGTACTTC. Translation gives CASSEAGAGAGETQYF. Using reference TRBV2 and TRBJ2-5 for the parts outside the CDR3, the full variable domain is EPEVTQTPSHQVTQMGQEVILRCVPISNHLYFYWYRQILGQKVEFLVSFYNNEISEKSEIFDDQFSVERPDGSNFTLKIRSTKLEDSAMYFCASSEAGAGAGETQYFGPGTRLLVL.

The chain links TRBV20-1 to TRBJ2-3, with D perhaps TRBD2 (5 bases). Germline V gives CDR1 DFQATT, CDR2 SNEGSKA (reference sequence). The CDR3 covers 11 residues. V dropped 5 bases and J dropped 4 bases, with 7 bases sitting between them. CDR3 sequence (DNA): TGCAGTGCTGGAGGAGCAGATACGCAGTATTTT. Amino acids: CSAGGADTQYF.

The chain links TRBV4-2 to TRBJ2-7; TRBD1 agrees at 9 bases. V shed 1 base and J 7 bases; nucleotides not matched to a gene: 11. Germline CDR1 is LGHNA and CDR2 is YNFKEQ. This CDR3 has 16 residues. The CDR3 region has the DNA TGTGCCAGCAGCCAAGGTGCGGACAGGGGATTAATTGAGCAGTACTTC. Its protein is CASSQGADRGLIEQYF.

This clone was observed once. The gene calls are TRBV14 and TRBJ1-4, with D possibly matching TRBD1 (6 bases). CDR1 and CDR2 from the germline V gene are SGHDN and FVKESK. V gave up 5 bases and J gave up 7 bases, with 17 bases separating them. This CDR3 is built from 15 residues. Here the CDR3 reads CASSDPRQGSEKLFF. CDR3 nucleotides: TGTGCCAGCAGCGATCCGAGGCAGGGGAGTGAAAAACTGTTTTTT.

This clone appeared a single time. The chain has TRBV19 and TRBJ1-1; no clear D gene. The CDR3 totals 12 residues. CDR1 and CDR2 from the germline V gene are LNHDA and SQIVND (reference sequence). Trimming removed 9 bases from V and 7 bases from J, with 15 bases in between. CDR3 sequence reads: CASLNKRIEAFF. The CDR3 nucleotides are TGTGCCAGCCTTAATAAGCGAATTGAAGCTTTCTTT.

This clone was counted between two and nine times. V usage is TRBV6-5 and J usage is TRBJ1-1; 7 bases align to TRBD1. This CDR3 comprises 11 residues. V dropped 6 bases and J dropped 8; count of bases not matched to a gene: 3. CDR1 is MNHEY and CDR2 is SVGAGI in the germline V gene. The CDR3 protein is CASRGQTEAFF. The CDR3 DNA sequence: TGTGCCAGCAGGGGACAGACGGAAGCTTTCTTT.

The chain carries TRBV29-1 and TRBJ1-2; a weak D match, TRBD1 (5 bases). Between the trimmed V and J ends, which lost 6 bases and 5 bases, there was a span of 19 bases. Germline loops: CDR1 SQVTM, CDR2 ANQGSEA. The CDR3 is 14 residues long. CDR3 sequence (DNA): TGCAGCGTGGGTGGACAAGGCCTCGTTTATGGCTACACCTTC. As protein: CSVGGQGLVYGYTF.

This clone has just one count. V gene TRBV5-8 combines with J gene TRBJ2-7; D may be TRBD2 (5 bases). The V and J ends lost 1 base and 2 bases respectively, with 16 bases between them. The CDR3 covers 16 residues. The germline V gene has CDR1 SGHTS and CDR2 YDEGEE. CDR3 loop: CASSLSGMGKTYEQYF. The CDR3 DNA is TGTGCCAGCAGCTTGTCGGGGATGGGCAAGACCTACGAGCAGTACTTC.

The genes are TRBV27 and TRBJ2-7, with D possibly TRBD1 on 5 matching bases. The germline V gene has CDR1 MNHEY and CDR2 SMNVEV (reference sequence). This CDR3 spans 14 amino acids. V shed 2 bases and J shed 5 bases, with 13 bases lying between them. CDR3 DNA sequence: TGTGCCAGCAGTTTAAGGTCAGTAGGGGACGAGCAGTACTTC. It translates to CASSLRSVGDEQYF.

The chain uses TRBV19 and TRBJ1-1, with a tentative D call TRBD1 (5 bases). V lost 9 bases to trimming and J lost 0 bases, with 11 bases between them. Germline assignment: CDR1 LNHDA and CDR2 SQIVND (reference sequence). This CDR3 has 13 residues. The CDR3 DNA is TGTGCCAGCAAAACGACAGTGAACACTGAAGCTTTCTTT. Translation: CASKTTVNTEAFF.

The V call is TRBV5-8, the J call TRBJ1-5; no reliable D call. CDR3 length equals 13 residues. V was pared by 1 base and J by 4 bases, with 6 bases between. The germline CDR1 and CDR2 sequences are SGHTS and YDEGEE. CDR3 nucleotide sequence: TGTGCCAGCAGCTTGTGGCAGAATCAGCCCCAGCATTTT. Residues: CASSLWQNQPQHF.

This chain uses TRBV7-9 with TRBJ2-5; D may be TRBD1 (6 bases). The CDR3 has 17 amino acids. Germline loops: CDR1 SEHNR, CDR2 FQNEAQ (reference sequence). The V gene lost 1 base and the J gene lost 3 bases, with 18 bases spanning the gap. CDR3 nucleotide sequence: TGTGCCAGCAGCTTAGGGGTTCCGGAATGGACAGAAGAGACCCAGTACTTC. Translated: CASSLGVPEWTEETQYF.

The CDR3 reads CASNRMGREGEKLFF. CDR3 DNA: TGTGCCAGCAATCGCATGGGCAGGGAGGGAGAAAAACTGTTTTTT. The J gene is TRBJ1-4, the V gene TRBV6-1, with D perhaps matching TRBD1 (5 bases). Trimming cost V 7 bases and J 8 bases, with 20 bases left between them. CDR3 length equals 15 residues. Germline assignment: CDR1 MNHNS and CDR2 SASEGT.

The rearrangement joins TRBV6-5 to TRBJ1-5, with D uncertain. CDR3 length equals 13 residues. Trimming took 4 bases from V and 7 from J, leaving 11 bases between them. CDR1 and CDR2 from the germline V gene are MNHEY and SVGAGI. CDR3: CASSWTNGQPQHF. The CDR3 DNA reads TGTGCCAGCAGTTGGACTAACGGGCAGCCCCAGCATTTT.

The table lists this clone with a few counts. The chain couples TRBV7-2 to TRBJ2-1; TRBD2 might be the D (7 bases). Germline V gene sequence: CDR1 SGHTA, CDR2 FQGNSA. The CDR3 extends over 17 amino acids. The V end was cut by 1 base, the J end by 8 bases, with 21 bases between. DNA for the CDR3: TGTGCCAGCAGCTTAGTCGGTTTTCGGGGGGCCTTGTATGAGCAGTTCTTC. It yields the protein CASSLVGFRGALYEQFF.

This clone is a singleton in its sample. This chain uses TRBV6-1 with TRBJ1-5; D unresolved. V shed 5 bases and J shed 5 bases, with 10 bases lying between them. The germline V gene encodes CDR1 MNHNS and CDR2 SASEGT. The CDR3 consists of 13 residues. CDR3 in amino acids: CASSQKRDQPQHF. CDR3 coding DNA: TGTGCCAGCAGTCAAAAGCGGGATCAGCCCCAGCATTTT.

The CDR3 bases are TGTGCCAGCAGCCACGCCGGGGGGGACACTGAAGCTTTCTTT. This encodes CASSHAGGDTEAFF. This rearrangement joins TRBV11-3 to TRBJ1-1, with a tentative D call TRBD1 (5 bases). Trimming shortened V by 5 bases and J by 3 bases, and 13 bases separated the two germline ends. The CDR3 runs to 14 residues. Germline V lookup: CDR1 SGHNT, CDR2 YENEEA.

The J gene is TRBJ2-7, the V gene TRBV27; D ambiguous. The CDR3 is 13 residues long. Trimming stripped 0 bases from V and 3 bases from J, with 6 bases between. Germline CDR1 is MNHEY and CDR2 is SMNVEV (reference sequence). DNA for the CDR3: TGTGCCAGCAGTTTATCATCGGGCTACGAGCAGTACTTC. Its translation: CASSLSSGYEQYF.

This chain connects TRBV6-6 to TRBJ2-3; a weak D match, TRBD1 (6 bases). Germline assignment: CDR1 MNHNY and CDR2 SVGAGI (reference sequence). V was shortened by 7 bases and J by 0 bases, with 11 bases between the two germline ends. This CDR3 comprises 14 residues. The CDR3 spells CASTPDRSTDTQYF. For the CDR3, the DNA is TGTGCCAGCACCCCGGACAGAAGCACAGATACGCAGTATTTT.

The CDR3 here is CASSLQGLYNEQFF. The DNA of the CDR3 is TGTGCCAGCAGCTTACAGGGTCTCTACAATGAGCAGTTCTTC. This rearrangement joins TRBV11-2 to TRBJ2-1; TRBD1 is a possible D gene (5 bases). The CDR3 extends over 14 amino acids. The V end was cut by 2 bases, the J end by 3 bases, with 8 bases between. CDR1 and CDR2 (germline): SGHAT, FQNNGV.

The chain couples TRBV5-1 to TRBJ2-5; 7 bases fit TRBD2. This CDR3 comprises 13 residues. The V segment lost 4 bases and the J segment 5 bases; nucleotides outside the gene matches: 5. Germline CDR1 and CDR2: SGHRS and YFSETQ. In nucleotides, the CDR3 is TGCGCCAGCAGCCCGGACGGGGGGGAGACCCAGTACTTC. Protein product: CASSPDGGETQYF.

The chain uses TRBV18 and TRBJ1-3, with a tentative D call TRBD1 (6 bases). The V end lost 4 bases, the J end lost 0 bases, and 10 bases lay between the germline ends. Germline assignment: CDR1 KGHSH and CDR2 LQKENI. The CDR3 consists of 15 residues. CDR3 nucleotides: TGTGCCAGCTCACGCCTGGACAGCTCTGGAAACACCATATATTTT. It specifies CASSRLDSSGNTIYF. The full variable domain, completed using reference TRBV18 and TRBJ1-3, is NAGVMQNPRHLVRRRGQEARLRCSPMKGHSHVYWYRQLPEEGLKFMVYLQKENIIDESGMPKERFSAEFPKEGPSILRIQQVVRGDSAAYFCASSRLDSSGNTIYFGEGSWLTVV.

The V gene is TRBV7-2, the J gene TRBJ1-5; D uncertain. The V end was cut by 1 base, the J end by 7 bases, with 14 bases between. CDR3 length: 15 residues. CDR1 is SGHTA and CDR2 is FQGNSA in the germline V gene. The CDR3 DNA follows: TGTGCCAGCAGCTTAGGAGGGATTAGAGAACAGCCCCAGCATTTT. This codes for CASSLGGIREQPQHF.

The genes are TRBV19 and TRBJ2-3; tentative D call: TRBD2 (6 bases). Germline V gene lookup returns CDR1 LNHDA and CDR2 SQIVND (reference sequence). V gave up 5 bases and J gave up 4 bases, with 16 bases separating them. The CDR3 runs to 15 residues. For the CDR3, the DNA is TGTGCCAGTAGTTCGACACCCAGGGAGGCAGATACGCAGTATTTT. It codes for CASSSTPREADTQYF.

This clone was counted only a few times. The chain recombines TRBV27 with TRBJ1-5, with D perhaps TRBD1 (6 bases). From germline, CDR1 is MNHEY and CDR2 SMNVEV (reference sequence). The CDR3 is made up of 17 amino acids. V was clipped by 2 bases and J by 3 bases, with 17 bases between them. The CDR3 sequence is CASSLRGGPLDNQPQHF. In nucleotides, the CDR3 is TGTGCCAGCAGTTTAAGGGGGGGCCCCCTTGACAATCAGCCCCAGCATTTT.

This clone was counted many times. V gene TRBV13 combines with J gene TRBJ2-7, with TRBD2 matching 12 bases. The germline V gene has CDR1 PRHDT and CDR2 FYEKMQ (reference sequence). The trim removed 4 bases at V and 4 bases at J, leaving 14 bases unmatched. This CDR3 is 18 amino acids long. CDR3 loop: CASSSGLAGGPYAYEQYF. Written as DNA, the CDR3 is TGTGCCAGCAGCTCCGGCCTAGCGGGAGGGCCCTATGCATACGAGCAGTACTTC.

This chain connects TRBV2 to TRBJ2-2; 10 positions match TRBD2. The CDR3 contains 17 residues. J was trimmed by 2 bases and V by 2 bases; bases with no gene match: 5. Looked up from germline, CDR1 is SNHLY and CDR2 is FYNNEI. The CDR3 DNA sequence: TGTGCCAGCAGTGAAAGCCTAGCGGGGGTTAACACCGGGGAGCTGTTTTTT. It encodes CASSESLAGVNTGELFF.